This TCR beta chain was found in a study of blood T cell repertoires in COVID-19. Overall study: Nucleic acid was either cDNA or gDNA, and it came from T cells, B-cell-depleted T cells, or PBMCs.

The table came from immunoSEQ multiplex PCR; TCRdb's copy has only in-frame clones and leaves some out. This sample has a few hundred thousand clones, with 80% to 90% found just once. With 0 bases clipped from V and 1 base from J, the junction kept 4 bases outside the gene matches. There are 17 residues in the CDR3. Germline-derived CDR1 and CDR2 are SGHDT and YYEEEE. This clone was seen just once. Source material: peripheral blood. V is TRBV5-6 and J is TRBJ1-5, with 10 bases identical to TRBD1. The sequence derives from a woman between 35 and 50 years old who had recovered from COVID-19. The CDR3 DNA reads TGTGCCAGCAGCTTGGGACAGGGGGCTGAGAGCAATCAGCCCCAGCATTTT. Translation gives CASSLGQGAESNQPQHF. Supplemented by reference TRBV5-6 and TRBJ1-5, the full variable domain reads DAGVTQSPTHLIKTRGQQVTLRCSPKSGHDTVSWYQQALGQGPQFIFQYYEEEERQRGNFPDRFSGHQFPNYSSELNVNALLLGDSALYLCASSLGQGAESNQPQHFGDGTRLSIL.